The 7 T cell receptor beta chains below come from one sample, sequenced in a study of vaccination and CD4 T cells after COVID-19. The treatment is: roughly ten-day PBMC culture with coronavirus spike peptide pools or control peptides (ViraFEST assay). Their specific antigens are unknown. Scientists ran DNA taken from cultured CD4+ T cells through the Oncomine TCR Beta short-read assay for sequencing. In TCRdb, the PCR reads were re-called with MiXCR into one record per CDR3 protein. The table includes 10,000 to 12,000 distinct CDR3 sequences, 58% detected once. The specimen was CD4+ T cells from blood, cultured in vitro. The receptors stem from a human donor who had recovered from COVID-19.

V gene TRBV24-1 combines with J gene TRBJ1-2; D is ambiguous. V lost 3 bases, J lost 8 bases, and 12 bases lay in between. The germline V gene has CDR1 KGHDR and CDR2 SFDVKD. CDR3 length: 13 amino acids. CDR3: CATSDRDVRGYTF. The DNA for the CDR3 is TGTGCCACCAGTGATCGGGATGTGAGGGGCTACACCTTC.

This clonotype was seen only a few times. The V and J genes are TRBV7-2 and TRBJ1-1; D ambiguous. V dropped 2 bases and J dropped 2 bases, with 6 bases sitting between them. CDR1 is SGHTA, CDR2 FQGNSA, per germline. The CDR3 length is 13 residues. The CDR3 region has the DNA TGTGCCAGCAGCTTACAGCTCAACACTGAAGCTTTCTTT. Amino acids: CASSLQLNTEAFF.

V is TRBV14 and J is TRBJ2-7, with 9 bases identical to TRBD2. CDR3 length equals 16 residues. Losses at the gene ends were 0 bases for V and 3 bases for J; bases not matched to a gene: 6. Per germline, CDR1 SGHDN and CDR2 FVKESK. The CDR3 sequence is CASSQEMGTSSYEQYF. As DNA, the CDR3 is TGTGCCAGCAGCCAAGAAATGGGGACTAGCAGCTACGAGCAGTACTTC.

This clonotype was found a few times. The rearrangement joins TRBV24-1 to TRBJ2-1; 15 nucleotides align to TRBD2. V lost 3 bases to trimming and J lost 5 bases; unmatched junction nucleotides: 4. Germline values: CDR1 KGHDR, CDR2 SFDVKD. The CDR3 has 17 amino acids. In DNA form, the CDR3 reads TGTGCCACCAGTGATGGACTAGCGGGAGGGAAAGACAATGAGCAGTTCTTC. This translates into CATSDGLAGGKDNEQFF.

This clonotype was counted once. V gene TRBV24-1 combines with J gene TRBJ2-3; D remains ambiguous. The CDR3 contains 11 residues. Germline V gene lookup returns CDR1 KGHDR and CDR2 SFDVKD. Trimming took off 10 bases at V and 6 bases at J, with 10 bases between the two ends. CDR3 in amino acids: CATKQSDTQYF. The DNA for the CDR3 is TGTGCCACAAAACAGAGTGATACGCAGTATTTT.

The genes are TRBV2 and TRBJ2-1, with 12 bases fitting TRBD2. The V gene end was trimmed by 5 bases and the J gene end by 10 bases; junction bases not matched to a gene: 12. CDR3 length: 16 amino acids. Germline V gene lookup returns CDR1 SNHLY and CDR2 FYNNEI. CDR3 sequence: CASSRLAGAAWGEQFF. Written as DNA, the CDR3 is TGTGCCAGCAGTCGACTAGCGGGAGCAGCTTGGGGCGAGCAGTTCTTC.

The chain carries TRBV28 and TRBJ1-2; D is unresolved. This CDR3 has 11 amino acids. CDR1 is MDHEN, CDR2 SYDVKM, per germline. CDR3 bases: TGTGTCTCCACCGATAACTATGGCTACACCTTC. The encoded protein is CVSTDNYGYTF.